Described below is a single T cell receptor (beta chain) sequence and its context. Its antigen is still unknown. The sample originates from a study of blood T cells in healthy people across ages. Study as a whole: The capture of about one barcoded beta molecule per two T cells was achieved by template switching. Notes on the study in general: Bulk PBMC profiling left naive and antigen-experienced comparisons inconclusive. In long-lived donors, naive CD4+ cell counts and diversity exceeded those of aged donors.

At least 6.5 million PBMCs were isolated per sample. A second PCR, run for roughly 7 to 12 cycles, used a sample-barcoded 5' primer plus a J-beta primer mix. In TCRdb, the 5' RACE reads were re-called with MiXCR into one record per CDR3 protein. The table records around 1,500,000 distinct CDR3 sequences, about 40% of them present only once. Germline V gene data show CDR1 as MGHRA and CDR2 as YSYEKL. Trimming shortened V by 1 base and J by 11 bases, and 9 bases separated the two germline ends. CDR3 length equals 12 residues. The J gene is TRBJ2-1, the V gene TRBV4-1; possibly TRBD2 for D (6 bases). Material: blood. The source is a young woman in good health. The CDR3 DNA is TGCGCCAGCAGCCAAGCGGGACTTCAGCAGTTCTTC. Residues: CASSQAGLQQFF.